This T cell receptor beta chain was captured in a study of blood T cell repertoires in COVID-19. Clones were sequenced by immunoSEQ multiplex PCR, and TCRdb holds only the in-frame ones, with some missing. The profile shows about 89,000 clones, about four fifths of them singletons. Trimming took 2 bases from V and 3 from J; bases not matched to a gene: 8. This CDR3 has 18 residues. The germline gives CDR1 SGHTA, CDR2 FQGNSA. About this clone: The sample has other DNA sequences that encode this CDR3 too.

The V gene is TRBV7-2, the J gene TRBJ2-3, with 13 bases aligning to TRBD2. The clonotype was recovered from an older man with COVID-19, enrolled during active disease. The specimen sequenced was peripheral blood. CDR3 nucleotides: TGTGCCAGCAGCTTAAGGGTACTAGCGGGGGGGCGAACAGATACGCAGTATTTT. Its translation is CASSLRVLAGGRTDTQYF.